This T cell receptor beta chain derives from a study of blood T cell repertoires in COVID-19. Using immunoSEQ multiplex PCR, the repertoire was profiled, and TCRdb retains in-frame clones only, with some absent. Here the sample spans about 230,000 clones, over 85% being singletons. CDR1 and CDR2 (germline): SGHVS, FQNEAQ. The CDR3 loop spans 15 amino acids. V was clipped by 5 bases and J by 10 bases, with 18 bases between them. Sequencing used PBMCs or T cells enriched from blood (not recorded which). The sequence was obtained from a woman younger than 45 with acute COVID-19. The V and J genes are TRBV7-8 and TRBJ1-6; maybe TRBD1 (5 bases). CDR3 amino acids: CASSPPGQGASPLHF. As DNA, the CDR3 is TGTGCCAGCAGCCCCCCCGGGCAGGGTGCGTCACCCCTCCACTTT.